The T cell receptor (beta chain) under discussion was sequenced for a study of cytomegalovirus exposure and HLA in healthy donors (TCRdb year 2017). Broadly, across the study: An earlier analysis of approximately 600 of the donors reported about 250 Gb of sequence data and 100 million to 130 million unique TCR beta sequences from 150 million to 200 million T cells. The study used immunosequencing to profile the T cell repertoires of approximately 690 subjects and linked those repertoires to cytomegalovirus serostatus. An earlier analysis of approximately 630 of the donors applied high-throughput TCR beta sequencing to assess whether each TCR beta V gene segment acted as functional or pseudogenic. An early release covering about 600 HLA-typed donors comprised roughly 300 gigabases of sequencing data and about 90 million unique TCR sequences. The study was designed to test whether signatures of past pathogen exposure could be identified by cataloging public T cell receptors. A later genetic analysis used genome-wide SNP genotypes for about 65% of the 666 donors, treating that subset as a discovery cohort. Across approximately 400 genotyped donors of the cohort, an average of about 200,000 unique TCR beta nucleotide sequences per donor were sequenced, and approximately 17% of those sequences were non-productive. Both class I and class II loci were covered by HLA typing, at four-digit resolution. To study patterns of TCR occurrence, a later analysis re-analyzed previously published TCR beta repertoires from around 700 donors and added high-resolution HLA genotyping. Typing coverage varied by locus: roughly 629-640 donors for A, B, C, DRB1 and DQB1; roughly 520 for DQA1; about 570 for DPA1; approximately 450 for DPB1. About 5 DR-DQ haplotypes were handled as single units for association and clustering, since linkage in the cohort was strong. The study combined high-throughput TCR immunosequencing, statistical association of individual TCRs with disease status, and machine learning to predict cytomegalovirus infection status. Alongside the repertoire data, information on donor age, sex, ethnicity and CMV serostatus was compiled. Of the 300 to 500 genotyped donors, 65% to 90% were placed in the genetic ancestry cluster associated with self-reported Caucasian donors. Every discovery cohort repertoire had been produced on one sequencing platform. The later analysis used no new phenotypic data to find candidate immune exposures, relying instead on TCR beta sequences and their occurrence across donors. A separate validation cohort of roughly 120 different subjects was used in addition to the roughly 700-subject first cohort.

In regard to this clone: Its antigen has not been determined. Per-base qualities were not stored, and no clone one base away is much larger.

Library preparation employed the immunoSEQ multiplex PCR assay. A mixture of 60 forward primers for TCR Vbeta segments and 13 reverse primers for TCR Jbeta segments was used in the multiplex PCR. The CDR3 region of rearranged TCR beta genes was amplified from genomic DNA with a multiplex PCR assay. On the Illumina HiSeq System, the amplified TCR beta libraries were sequenced as 87-base-pair reads. Per the original workflow: A later analysis counted about 76 million unique TCR beta chains across the 690 or so repertoires, and 10 million to 12 million of these chains were shared by at least two donors. A nearest-neighbor algorithm error-corrected the raw reads and collapsed the reads into unique sequences, merging closely related sequences to remove PCR and sequencing errors. To assign V, D and J gene segments, CDR3 sequences were aligned to IMGT reference sequences. For a sequence to be retained, at least a six-nucleotide match to both a V gene segment and a J gene segment was required. A rearrangement counted as productive if the CDR3 had no stop codons and remained in frame with V and J, and every other rearrangement counted as non-productive. Following IMGT convention, CDR3 was defined as the stretch from the second conserved V-encoded cysteine to the conserved J-encoded phenylalanine. In an earlier analysis of 550 to 650 of the donors, sequences lacking an unambiguous match to a single V gene segment were excluded. In an earlier analysis of approximately 560 of the donors, a V segment was called functional when productive rearrangements were above 56.7%, and segregating when the standard deviation between donors exceeded 5%. A statistical classification framework was built to diagnose cytomegalovirus status from the catalog of TCR beta chain sequences. A later analysis assigned V and J genes by comparing TCR nucleotide sequences with IMGT/GENE-DB human TR gene sequences. A later analysis assigned CDR3 sequences and most-parsimonious VDJ recombination scenarios with the TCRdist pipeline. In a later analysis, each TCR beta chain was defined by its CDR3 amino acid sequence together with its V-gene family, and reads lacking a unique V-gene family were excluded. To address suspected cross-contamination and a sequencing artifact, a later analysis removed 592 highly shared, low-generation-probability nucleotide sequences. A later analysis calculated a clonal expansion index for each public chain from normalized within-repertoire ranks of inferred template counts. Generation probabilities in a later analysis came from a VDJ recombination model fitted to out-of-frame rearrangements, and those results were checked against IGoR. A later analysis scored TCR-TCR, TCR-HLA and TCR-CMV co-occurrence with hypergeometric tests, applying a repertoire-size bias correction to TCR pairs. A later analysis estimated false discovery rates by permuting HLA or CMV assignments 20 times. In a later analysis, co-occurring TCRs were grouped using DBSCAN, and TCRdist sequence similarity was added for clustering within HLA-allele-positive subsets. Co-occurrence clustering excluded repertoires with fewer than 30,000 or more than 120,000 public chains, plus five with anomalous nucleotide sharing. TCRdb holds this immuneACCESS table with in-frame rearrangements only. Some clones are missing; in checked studies, unresolved V genes explain under half, and the rest has no known cause. From that table come the V and J calls and clone size; the DNA was used to work out D and trimming. This sample gives some 120,000 clones in total; about 84% of them show up just once. The top ten clones comprise around 4% of the sample.

The CDR3 runs 13 residues from the cysteine to the phenylalanine. The sequence is cut down to CDR3 DNA, 39 bases in frame from base 1. The junction shows trimming of 3 bases on V and 6 bases on J, and the gene matches do not reach 3 bases of it. CDR1 and CDR2 (LNHNV, YYDKDF) derive from the germline V gene (reference sequence). The cohort was made up of 500 to 800 healthy bone marrow donors. All cohort members were sampled while nominally healthy, although unrecorded immune exposures were likely present. The donor was CMV seronegative and belonged to the group of 350 or so seronegative cohort members. A peripheral blood sample was provided by each donor, and peripheral blood mononuclear cells were used for TCR beta sequencing. Genomic DNA extraction from the blood cell samples was performed with the Qiagen DNeasy Blood Extraction Kit. The paper's findings and limits, for the study overall: When HLA alleles, especially DR and DQ, strongly co-occurred, attributing TCR associations to individual alleles was difficult. Because the 87-base-pair reads could not distinguish some IMGT-functional V segments, including TRBV6-2 and TRBV6-3, those segments were excluded. The cohort was sequenced for TCR beta chains only, and without alpha or paired-chain data the features that could be detected were limited. The earlier analysis of 587 of the donors excluded roughly 17 rarely observed V segments, including chromosome 9 orphons, because counts were too low. A later analysis found that HLA-associated TCR beta chains were more clonally expanded and had lower generation probabilities than equally common non-associated chains. The presence/absence analyses assumed that sequencing depth was roughly uniform across donors, and that assumption may not be true. A later analysis found that most CMV-associated TCR beta chains appeared HLA-restricted, with HLA associations seemingly driven largely by CMV exposure. An earlier analysis of 587 of the donors showed that most TCR beta V segments appeared in productive rearrangements either about 90% or about 30% of the time, which broadly matched IMGT annotations. The authors suggested that the approach could potentially be generalized to other disease states and immunological phenotypes. Linkage disequilibrium might explain the correlated functional status among segregating V segments, but an unknown experimental factor could not be ruled out. Immune exposure information for the cohort was limited to CMV serostatus. Because some donors lacked HLA typing at each locus, the association tests relied only on the typed subset. The study gave a list of about 160 TCR beta chains associated with cytomegalovirus. In a later genetic analysis, a missense DCLRE1C variant was associated with V-gene and J-gene trimming of TCR beta chains, and the association was replicated in an independent cohort. At a false discovery rate of 0.05, a later analysis linked under 20,000 TCR beta sequences to specific HLA alleles. A further reported finding was that TCR beta sequences accurately predicted the HLA-A and HLA-B alleles for most subjects in the first cohort. In a later analysis, the rate of TCR association differed among HLA loci, with DRB1 alleles having the most associated TCRs and HLA-C alleles having the fewest. In vitro tests confirmed that a few of the cytomegalovirus-associated TCR beta chains recognize cytomegalovirus antigens. Across donors, most TCR sequences were observed very rarely, whereas some public TCRs were present in many individuals. In a later genetic analysis, fewer N-insertions in productive TCRs were reported among donors in an Asian-associated ancestry cluster than the roughly 640-donor mean. A cluster of highly shared sequence variants was judged likely to be a technical artifact of the sequencing pipeline. In a later analysis, several top co-occurrence clusters were reported to appear linked to parvovirus B19, influenza, CMV and Epstein-Barr virus. In both the original and validation cohorts, the classifier was reported to diagnose cytomegalovirus status with high specificity and sensitivity.

The TCR comes from a man between 35 and 55 years old in good health and CMV-seronegative. The chain uses TRBV15 and TRBJ2-3; 7 central bases correspond to TRBD2. Source material: PBMCs. Here is the DNA: TGTGCCACCAGCAGTTCACTAGCGGATACGCAGTATTTT. Its translation is CATSSSLADTQYF. The CDR3 plus the reference TRBV15 and TRBJ2-3 genes for the other parts give the full variable domain: DAMVIQNPRYQVTQFGKPVTLSCSQTLNHNVMYWYQQKSSQAPKLLFHYYDKDFNNEADTPDNFQSRRPNTSFCFLDIRSPGLGDTAMYLCATSSSLADTQYFGPGTRLTVL.